This T cell receptor (beta chain) was sequenced in a study of radiation and T cells in renal cell carcinoma. General study results and limits: Without pretreatment biopsies, baseline tumor clonotype presence was undetermined.

In the case of this clone: Antigen: not known.

Time point specified: blood 2 weeks post-SBRT. This sample's treatment: 15 Gy SBRT to primary tumor, nephrectomy 4 weeks later. The tumor was a clear cell renal cell carcinoma. Using immunoSEQ multiplex PCR, the repertoire was profiled, and TCRdb retains in-frame clones only, with some absent. The sample records roughly 130,000 clones, more than 75% being singletons. Trimming cost V 6 bases and J 3 bases, with 9 bases left between them. This CDR3 comprises 13 residues. Germline CDR1 and CDR2: MNHNS and SASEGT. The gene calls are TRBV6-1 and TRBJ1-5, with D possibly being TRBD1 (5 bases). The sample consisted of blood, taken from a patient whose treatment included radiotherapy and nephrectomy. This sequence was found in a woman between 65 and 79 years old with renal cell carcinoma. CDR3 sequence reads: CASRGRPNQPQHF. In DNA, the CDR3 is TGTGCCAGCAGGGGGCGGCCCAATCAGCCCCAGCATTTT.